A selection of T cell receptor beta chains follows, all from one sample in a study of identical twins. TCRdb ran MiXCR on the 5' RACE reads and lists one entry per CDR3 protein. The table lists hundreds of thousands of distinct CDR3 sequences, around 21% of them singletons. These data also featured in a second study, about T cells expressing NK-cell markers.

Material: PBMCs. All receptors come from a woman aged 18-29 years in good health. CDR3s include the opening cysteine and the closing phenylalanine or tryptophan. Each record gives: V gene, D gene, J gene, clone size, CDR3 protein, CDR3 DNA. A D gene is named only where the DNA matches it firmly. Clone size is given for some rows only: seen once, a few or many times, or a class if the clone is expanded.

TRBV6-1,TRBD2,TRBJ2-1,few,CATHSSGTMYNEQFF,TGTGCCACCCACTCTAGCGGGACTATGTACAATGAGCAGTTCTTC
TRBV2,NA,TRBJ2-3,many,CASSVATDTQYF,TGTGCCAGCAGCGTAGCCACAGATACGCAGTATTTT
TRBV29-1,NA,TRBJ2-1,few,CSVEGPISYNEQFF,TGCAGCGTTGAAGGTCCCATCAGCTACAATGAGCAGTTCTTC
TRBV7-2,NA,TRBJ1-5,NA,CASSSLGGANQPQHF,TGTGCCAGCAGCTCCCTTGGGGGCGCCAATCAGCCCCAGCATTTT
TRBV5-1,NA,TRBJ2-2,NA,CASSLMDSYTGELFF,TGCGCCAGCAGCCTAATGGACAGCTACACCGGGGAGCTGTTTTTT
TRBV20-1,NA,TRBJ2-1,many,CSARDPKRHLSSYNEQFF,TGCAGTGCTAGAGATCCCAAGCGGCACCTGAGCTCCTACAATGAGCAGTTCTTC
TRBV28,TRBD1,TRBJ2-7,NA,CASSLPTQGQSSRYEQYF,TGTGCCAGCAGTTTGCCCACCCAGGGACAGTCTTCTCGCTACGAGCAGTACTTC
TRBV5-1,NA,TRBJ1-2,few,CASSGATQGDLAGYTF,TGCGCCAGCAGCGGGGCGACTCAGGGCGACCTCGCTGGCTACACCTTC
TRBV20-1,NA,TRBJ1-5,NA,CSASGGVTYQPQHF,TGCAGTGCTAGTGGAGGGGTCACCTATCAGCCCCAGCATTTT
TRBV27,TRBD2,TRBJ2-7,few,CASSLLSGAGSYEQYF,TGTGCCAGCAGCCTCCTTAGCGGGGCGGGCTCCTACGAGCAGTACTTC
TRBV20-1,NA,TRBJ1-1,NA,CSARDERVRPNTEAFF,TGCAGTGCTAGAGATGAACGGGTAAGACCGAACACTGAAGCTTTCTTT
TRBV7-9,TRBD1,TRBJ1-6,few,CASTGDSNSPLHF,TGTGCCAGTACAGGGGACTCTAATTCACCCCTCCACTTT
TRBV12-3/TRBV12-4,TRBD1,TRBJ1-1,NA,CASRTGAEAFF,TGTGCCAGCAGGACAGGGGCGGAAGCTTTCTTT
TRBV20-1,NA,TRBJ2-3,many,CSARGGEGTDTQYF,TGCAGTGCTAGAGGCGGGGAAGGAACAGATACGCAGTATTTT
TRBV7-9,NA,TRBJ2-1,NA,CASSARRMGFNEQFF,TGTGCCAGCAGCGCTCGACGGATGGGCTTTAATGAGCAGTTCTTC
TRBV19,TRBD1,TRBJ1-2,NA,CASSMGQGGYGYTF,TGTGCCAGTAGTATGGGACAGGGGGGATATGGCTACACCTTC
TRBV20-1,NA,TRBJ2-2,few,CSARASQSGELFF,TGCAGTGCTAGAGCTAGTCAATCCGGGGAGCTGTTTTTT
TRBV20-1,TRBD1,TRBJ2-7,many,CSAIRDRGYEQYF,TGCAGTGCTATCCGGGACAGGGGCTACGAGCAGTACTTC
TRBV11-3,TRBD2,TRBJ2-1,NA,CASSVVAGVSYNEQFF,TGTGCCAGCAGCGTAGTAGCGGGAGTATCGTACAATGAGCAGTTCTTC
TRBV20-1,TRBD2,TRBJ2-1,NA,CSAPSGGTSGRYEQFF,TGCAGTGCTCCCTCCGGAGGGACTAGCGGGAGATATGAGCAGTTCTTC
TRBV20-1,NA,TRBJ1-5,NA,CSASRQNDQPQHF,TGCAGTGCCTCTCGACAGAACGATCAGCCCCAGCATTTT
TRBV29-1,NA,TRBJ2-1,NA,CSALTGGPF,TGCAGCGCCCTGACAGGCGGTCCCTTC
TRBV20-1,NA,TRBJ2-4,few,CSAPEGNIQYF,TGCAGTGCCCCGGAAGGAAACATTCAGTACTTC
TRBV12-3/TRBV12-4,NA,TRBJ2-3,few,CASNQEEDTDTQYF,TGTGCCAGCAACCAGGAAGAGGACACAGATACGCAGTATTTT
TRBV5-1,TRBD2,TRBJ2-5,NA,CASSLAIAGVETQYF,TGCGCCAGCAGCTTGGCCATCGCGGGGGTAGAGACCCAGTACTTC
TRBV6-5,NA,TRBJ1-3,few,CASSYSHLSGNTIYF,TGTGCCAGCAGTTACTCCCACCTCTCTGGAAACACCATATATTTT
TRBV5-1,TRBD2,TRBJ2-7,few,CASSLTRTSGMGEQYF,TGCGCCAGCAGCTTAACAAGGACTAGCGGGATGGGAGAGCAGTACTTC
TRBV27,TRBD2,TRBJ2-7,few,CASSSIMTGGPYEQYF,TGTGCCAGCAGTTCTATTATGACGGGAGGGCCGTACGAGCAGTACTTC
TRBV6-1,NA,TRBJ2-7,NA,CASSEWRGLEQYF,TGTGCCAGCAGTGAATGGAGGGGGCTCGAGCAGTACTTC
TRBV9,NA,TRBJ2-2,few,CASSVAGGGVTGELFF,TGTGCCAGCAGCGTAGCCGGCGGAGGGGTCACCGGGGAGCTGTTTTTT
TRBV27,NA,TRBJ1-2,few,CASSFLAFSSYGYTF,TGTGCCAGCAGTTTCCTGGCTTTCAGTTCCTATGGCTACACCTTC
TRBV6-2/TRBV6-3,TRBD2,TRBJ2-3,NA,CASSHGLAGDTQYF,TGTGCCAGCAGTCACGGACTAGCAGGAGATACGCAGTATTTT
TRBV27,NA,TRBJ2-1,NA,CASTTPSYNEQFF,TGTGCCAGCACTACCCCCTCCTACAATGAGCAGTTCTTC
TRBV12-3/TRBV12-4,TRBD1,TRBJ1-2,few,CTFSSRPGTGIANYGYTF,TGTACCTTCAGTTCGCGTCCCGGGACAGGGATCGCTAACTATGGCTACACCTTC
TRBV12-3/TRBV12-4,TRBD1,TRBJ2-2,NA,CASSFYRGVATGELFF,TGTGCCAGCAGTTTCTACAGGGGGGTTGCCACCGGGGAGCTGTTTTTT
TRBV9,NA,TRBJ1-6,few,CASSVAQGTGNSPLHF,TGTGCCAGCAGCGTAGCCCAAGGGACTGGTAATTCACCCCTCCACTTT
TRBV4-3,NA,TRBJ2-5,NA,CASSQVGFPQYF,TGCGCCAGCAGCCAAGTAGGGTTTCCCCAGTACTTC